This is a list of T cell receptor beta chains from one sample in a study of cytomegalovirus exposure and HLA in healthy donors. TCRdb keeps only in-frame clones here, not all; method: immunoSEQ multiplex PCR. Among 70,000 to 75,000 clones listed, more than 70% were seen once. The sequenced material came from PBMCs. The receptors here all came from a woman aged 40 to 50 in good health and CMV-seropositive. CDR3s include the opening cysteine and the closing phenylalanine or tryptophan. D genes are given only for firm matches.

>NA|TRBJ2-1|TRBV5-1
CASSFLSGFDEQFF
>TRBD1|TRBJ1-4|TRBV6-1
CASSRTGTGSEKLFF
>NA|TRBJ1-4|TRBV13
CASSPNEKLFF
>TRBD1|TRBJ1-2|TRBV2
CASRQGWSDRGNF
>TRBD1|TRBJ2-3|TRBV7-9
CSSSFFGTGAADTQYF
>NA|TRBJ2-7|TRBV7-2
CASSFGTHYYEQYF
>TRBD2|TRBJ2-6|TRBV4-2
CASSQSRTSGGGANVLTF
>NA|TRBJ1-3|TRBV19
CASSIDSRISGNTIYF
>TRBD2|TRBJ2-1|TRBV2
CASSDEAAGGPYEQFF
>TRBD2|TRBJ2-3|TRBV6-5
CASSSSGETWVTQYF
>TRBD2|TRBJ2-2|TRBV29-1
CSAGGTSLGELFF
>NA|TRBJ1-1|TRBV2
CASSVGQNTEAFF
>TRBD1|TRBJ1-3|TRBV2
CASSVQQGGNTIYF
>NA|TRBJ1-4|TRBV30
CAWSVGIDKRANEKLFF
>TRBD1|TRBJ1-4|TRBV5-1
CASSFGQEELFF
>NA|TRBJ2-7|TRBV11-3
CASSRRDEQYF
>NA|TRBJ2-3|TRBV7-9
CASSPRGPDTQYF
>TRBD1|TRBJ1-4|TRBV5-1
CASSAWTSGGKSGTNEKLFF
>TRBD2|TRBJ2-1|TRBV5-4
CASSLVLAGYNEQFF
>NA|TRBJ1-2|TRBV29-1
CSVERWRYGYTF
>TRBD1|TRBJ2-7|TRBV6-5
CASSLTGTGEYEQYF
>TRBD2|TRBJ2-1|TRBV27
CASRLTSGFYNEQFF
>TRBD2|TRBJ2-5|TRBV11-3
CASSAREGGETQYF
>NA|TRBJ2-7|TRBV7-9
CSSSLGQYEQYF
>TRBD1|TRBJ2-7|TRBV11-2
CASRGQGVIYEQYF
>NA|TRBJ2-3|TRBV7-6
CASSLELNTDTQYF
>TRBD1|TRBJ1-5|TRBV6-6
CASQLKRGPPYQPQHF
>NA|TRBJ2-3|TRBV12-2
CASRSQWTGRSTDTQYF
>NA|TRBJ2-7|TRBV9
CASSVGLSYEQYF
>NA|TRBJ2-7|TRBV6-1
CASSEAILPGTYEQYF
>NA|TRBJ2-2|TRBV5-1
CASSREGGATGELFF
>TRBD2|TRBJ2-1|TRBV2
CASSPWSGGYNEQFF
>NA|TRBJ2-3|TRBV10-1
CASSSSSTDTQYF
>TRBD1|TRBJ1-2|TRBV9
CASSVVPARGLGGYTF
>NA|TRBJ1-1|TRBV5-6
CASSTPDKLNTEAFF
>TRBD2|TRBJ2-3|TRBV2
CASTSGYTDTQYF
>NA|TRBJ1-3|TRBV25-1
CASSSSYPAGNTIYF
>NA|TRBJ1-2|TRBV6-5
CASSSSTANYGYTF
>TRBD1|TRBJ1-5|TRBV19
CASTLGTGGPNQPQHF
>NA|TRBJ1-2|TRBV2
CASKFSGDYGYTF
>TRBD1|TRBJ2-3|TRBV5-1
CASSYGQDTDTQYF
>NA|TRBJ1-5|TRBV28
CASSLGGLLNQPQHF
>TRBD2|TRBJ2-1|TRBV4-2
CASSQDSWRGGPEQFF
>NA|TRBJ1-2|TRBV5-6
CASSLGSARIYGYTF
>NA|TRBJ1-1|TRBV2
CASTGENTEAFF
>TRBD1|TRBJ2-2|TRBV5-1
CASRNQGAANTGELFF
>TRBD1|TRBJ1-5|TRBV5-8
CASSWGTGNQPQHF
>NA|TRBJ2-2|TRBV7-2
CASSRGQNTGELFF
>NA|TRBJ2-5|TRBV14
CASSQAETQYF
>NA|TRBJ2-5|TRBV19
CASSLGGQETQYF
>NA|TRBJ2-7|TRBV7-9
CAVARPYEQYF
>NA|TRBJ2-5|TRBV6-1
CASVREGRRETQYF
>NA|TRBJ1-2|TRBV6-1
CASSRNDYGYTF
>TRBD2|TRBJ2-7|TRBV10-3
CAISETSGGFSYEQYF
>TRBD2|TRBJ2-1|TRBV5-1
CASSYNRAGGNEQFF
>NA|TRBJ1-6|TRBV7-6
CASSLQVSTTNSPLHF
>NA|TRBJ2-7|TRBV2
CASSELRDSYEQYF